This T cell receptor beta chain was sequenced for a study of control samples from healthy donors and cancer patients. This CDR3 is built from 16 residues. V gave up 1 base and J gave up 4 bases; unmatched junction bases: 4. Germline V gene lookup returns CDR1 KGHDR and CDR2 SFDVKD. TCRdb keeps only in-frame clones here, not all; method: immunoSEQ multiplex PCR. The table has approximately 100,000 clones, roughly 80% seen once. The specimen sequenced was PBMCs. The rearrangement joins TRBV24-1 to TRBJ1-2; TRBD1 aligns across 11 bases. The receptor comes from a man in his 70s with lung cancer. CDR3 loop: CATSDFGDRGSYGYTF. CDR3 sequence (DNA): TGTGCCACCAGTGATTTTGGGGACAGGGGGTCCTATGGCTACACCTTC.